The clone carrying this T cell receptor beta chain was recorded a few times. Its antigen is unknown. This sequence may be a read error, since a much larger clone differs from it by one base. Time point meaning: newly diagnosed GD, antithyroid drugs for less than 3 months. PBMC-derived RNA was used for the TCR library. Germline V gene data show CDR1 as SEHNR and CDR2 as FQNEAQ (reference sequence). The CDR3 spans 15 residues. Unmatched junction bases numbered 3, after V lost 4 bases and J lost 0 bases. CDR3 regions were amplified by Arm-PCR using iRepertoire HTBI primers to build TCR beta libraries. MiXCR, applied by TCRdb to the multiplex PCR reads, yields one record per CDR3 protein. Of some 500,000 distinct CDR3 sequences detected, roughly 16% appear once; the ten largest clones hold just under 25%. The sample originates from a study of regulatory T cells in long-lasting Graves disease. The wider study: New Graves' disease cases had less than 3 months of antithyroid drugs. Findings of the study overall: New patients shared fewer public clonotypes (approximately 970) than persistent patients did (fewer than 3,000).

In addition, the sample was reused for a study of T cells in Graves' hyperthyroidism and ophthalmopathy. As reported in that work: A first-round RT-PCR of the TCR CDR3 used the HTBI primer set. Ophthalmopathy stood apart from stable hyperthyroidism in a 13 V-J model.

The V gene is TRBV7-9, the J gene TRBJ1-1; 9 nucleotides line up with TRBD1. This material consisted of peripheral blood mononuclear cells (PBMCs), taken at new diagnosis, from a patient treated with antithyroid drugs. This clonotype was sampled from a woman aged 35 to 59 with Graves disease. The CDR3 region has the DNA TGTGCCAGCAGCTACGGACAGGGGCTGAACACTGAAGCTTTCTTT. Translated, it gives CASSYGQGLNTEAFF. The full variable domain, in which reference TRBV7-9 and TRBJ1-1 provide the parts outside the CDR3, is DTGVSQNPRHKITKRGQNVTFRCDPISEHNRLYWYRQTLGQGPEFLTYFQNEAQLEKSRLLSDRFSAERPKGSFSTLEIQRTEQGDSAMYLCASSYGQGLNTEAFFGQGTRLTVV.